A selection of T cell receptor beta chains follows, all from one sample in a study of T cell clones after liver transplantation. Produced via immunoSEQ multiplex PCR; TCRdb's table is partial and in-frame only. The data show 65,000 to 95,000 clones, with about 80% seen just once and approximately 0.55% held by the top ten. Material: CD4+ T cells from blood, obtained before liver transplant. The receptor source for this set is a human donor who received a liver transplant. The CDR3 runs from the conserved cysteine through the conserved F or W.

cdr3_aa: CATSRDGSGVNQPQHF; v_call: TRBV15; j_call: TRBJ1-5; cdr3_length: 16
cdr3_aa: CSVRLAGETQYF; v_call: TRBV29-1; j_call: TRBJ2-5; cdr3_length: 12
cdr3_aa: CASSTGMGAYNEQFF; v_call: TRBV6-5; j_call: TRBJ2-1; cdr3_length: 15
cdr3_aa: CASNSNRVGLGYTF; v_call: TRBV28; j_call: TRBJ1-2; cdr3_length: 14
cdr3_aa: CASSHGQPNTGELFF; v_call: TRBV5-5; j_call: TRBJ2-2; cdr3_length: 15
cdr3_aa: CASSLAQGYGTDTQYF; v_call: TRBV5-1; j_call: TRBJ2-3; cdr3_length: 16
cdr3_aa: CASSELALNTDTQYF; v_call: TRBV2; j_call: TRBJ2-3; cdr3_length: 15
cdr3_aa: CATGGVTGGTDTQYF; v_call: TRBV19; j_call: TRBJ2-3; cdr3_length: 15
cdr3_aa: CASTTTGSNIQYF; v_call: TRBV4-1; j_call: TRBJ2-4; cdr3_length: 13
cdr3_aa: CASSLDGSSGANVLTF; v_call: TRBV7-8; j_call: TRBJ2-6; cdr3_length: 16
cdr3_aa: CASSIRGGSELYGYTF; v_call: TRBV19; j_call: TRBJ1-2; cdr3_length: 16
cdr3_aa: CASSSDGGTEAFF; v_call: TRBV2; j_call: TRBJ1-1; cdr3_length: 13
cdr3_aa: CAWKSAGTNYGYTF; v_call: TRBV30; j_call: TRBJ1-2; cdr3_length: 14
cdr3_aa: CASGETSGNNEQFF; v_call: TRBV6-5; j_call: TRBJ2-1; cdr3_length: 14
cdr3_aa: CASSKGGAERYEQYF; v_call: TRBV28; j_call: TRBJ2-7; cdr3_length: 15
cdr3_aa: CASSLDLGGDEQYF; v_call: TRBV11-2; j_call: TRBJ2-7; cdr3_length: 14
cdr3_aa: CASSFRTSLLYNEQFF; v_call: TRBV5-1; j_call: TRBJ2-1; cdr3_length: 16
cdr3_aa: CASSLPGVIQYF; v_call: TRBV28; j_call: TRBJ2-7; cdr3_length: 12
cdr3_aa: CASSLASSGASYEQYF; v_call: TRBV7-2; j_call: TRBJ2-7; cdr3_length: 16
cdr3_aa: CASSNSGGPGEQYF; v_call: TRBV19; j_call: TRBJ2-7; cdr3_length: 14
cdr3_aa: CATSGQKGGRETQYF; v_call: TRBV15; j_call: TRBJ2-5; cdr3_length: 15
cdr3_aa: CASSPPQGSGNTIYF; v_call: TRBV6-5; j_call: TRBJ1-3; cdr3_length: 15
cdr3_aa: CASSLYIAGTGGGYTF; v_call: TRBV28; j_call: TRBJ1-2; cdr3_length: 16
cdr3_aa: CASSPRGGFSGNTIYF; v_call: TRBV18; j_call: TRBJ1-3; cdr3_length: 16
cdr3_aa: CASSFTVSGANVLTF; v_call: TRBV5-1; j_call: TRBJ2-6; cdr3_length: 15
cdr3_aa: CASSLSNYGYTF; v_call: TRBV27; j_call: TRBJ1-2; cdr3_length: 12
cdr3_aa: CASSQSGYNEQFF; v_call: TRBV27; j_call: TRBJ2-1; cdr3_length: 13
cdr3_aa: CASSHPARERNEQFF; v_call: TRBV4-1; j_call: TRBJ2-1; cdr3_length: 15
cdr3_aa: CASRQNAGTSGYEQYF; v_call: TRBV28; j_call: TRBJ2-7; cdr3_length: 16
cdr3_aa: CASSAWVTDTQYF; v_call: TRBV5-1; j_call: TRBJ2-3; cdr3_length: 13
cdr3_aa: CASSLQGHYEQYF; v_call: TRBV5-1; j_call: TRBJ2-7; cdr3_length: 13
cdr3_aa: CASSLRGGPSNQPQHF; v_call: TRBV5-6; j_call: TRBJ1-5; cdr3_length: 16
cdr3_aa: CASSEEGSPSREQYF; v_call: TRBV9; j_call: TRBJ2-7; cdr3_length: 15
cdr3_aa: CAISLDRVETQYF; v_call: TRBV10-3; j_call: TRBJ2-5; cdr3_length: 13
cdr3_aa: CASSRQGSHYEQYF; v_call: TRBV6-1; j_call: TRBJ2-7; cdr3_length: 14
cdr3_aa: CAFRPPSGRFVEQFF; v_call: TRBV30; j_call: TRBJ2-1; cdr3_length: 15
cdr3_aa: CASSEGNPLTGELFF; v_call: TRBV6-6; j_call: TRBJ2-2; cdr3_length: 15
cdr3_aa: CASSTSVIGKQYF; v_call: TRBV10-1; j_call: TRBJ2-7; cdr3_length: 13
cdr3_aa: CASSSAGQLYEQYF; v_call: TRBV19; j_call: TRBJ2-7; cdr3_length: 14
cdr3_aa: CASSWTGYTEAFF; v_call: TRBV28; j_call: TRBJ1-1; cdr3_length: 13
cdr3_aa: CASSLVGQNSYEQYF; v_call: TRBV11-2; j_call: TRBJ2-7; cdr3_length: 15
cdr3_aa: CASSLRTSGRSGTDTQYF; v_call: TRBV5-1; j_call: TRBJ2-3; cdr3_length: 18
cdr3_aa: CASSAPPGTPGGAFF; v_call: TRBV9; j_call: TRBJ1-1; cdr3_length: 15
cdr3_aa: CASSFGGYQETQYF; v_call: TRBV28; j_call: TRBJ2-5; cdr3_length: 14
cdr3_aa: CASSDRQGGIMYSNQPQHF; v_call: TRBV6-1; j_call: TRBJ1-5; cdr3_length: 19
cdr3_aa: CASSLGTVSNQPQHF; v_call: TRBV5-1; j_call: TRBJ1-5; cdr3_length: 15
cdr3_aa: CASRSDRDGYTF; v_call: TRBV2; j_call: TRBJ1-2; cdr3_length: 12
cdr3_aa: CASSSTAPLNQPQHF; v_call: TRBV27; j_call: TRBJ1-5; cdr3_length: 15
cdr3_aa: CASSVFQGWGIQYF; v_call: TRBV7-2; j_call: TRBJ2-4; cdr3_length: 14